This TCR beta chain appears in the sequencing data of a study of PD-1 blockade in classical Hodgkin lymphoma. Time point meaning: cycle 4 day 1 (C4D1), after six to seven weeks of nivolumab. No patient escaped relapse after autologous stem cell transplantation, and brentuximab vedotin exposure varied. Germline-derived CDR1 and CDR2 are GTSNPN and SVGIG (reference sequence). CDR3 length equals 14 residues. With 3 bases removed from V and 1 base from J, the gap between germline ends came to 13 bases. Note on this clone: Its antigen is currently unknown.

The study, taken as a whole, reports: Lower baseline TCR diversity marked trial partial responders and progressors. As was reported, newly diagnosed patients showed lower baseline TCR diversity than healthy donors did.

This table comes from immunoSEQ multiplex PCR, and its TCRdb copy is limited to in-frame clones, with some not included. Here the sample spans some 58,000 clones, around 90% being singletons. This specimen consisted of peripheral blood mononuclear cells (PBMCs), obtained before the fourth cycle of nivolumab. The clonotype originates from a human donor with classical Hodgkin lymphoma. This chain uses TRBV30 with TRBJ2-7; no firm D call. CDR3 sequence (DNA): TGTGCCTGGAGCGACGTAGGACCGTCCTACGAGCAGTACTTC. Residues: CAWSDVGPSYEQYF. Full variable domain (rest looked up from reference TRBV30 and TRBJ2-7): SQTIHQWPATLVQPVGSPLSLECTVEGTSNPNLYWYRQAAGRGLQLLFYSVGIGQISSEVPQNLSASRPQDRQFILSSKKLLLSDSGFYLCAWSDVGPSYEQYFGPGTRLTVT.